One T cell receptor beta chain is described in this entry. The CDR3 runs to 14 residues. CDR1 and CDR2 from the germline V gene are SGHRS and YFSETQ. V shed 2 bases, J shed 5 bases, and the junction held 5 bases outside the gene matches. This entry comes from a study of OX40 agonist ivuxolimab in advanced cancers. Across the whole study: Ivuxolimab, an agonistic anti-OX40 (CD134) antibody, was given to patients.

Here immunoSEQ multiplex PCR was the method, and the copy in TCRdb shows in-frame clones only, minus some. The sample shows tens of thousands of clones, roughly 88% of them seen only once. Collection of blood occurred at baseline, at cycle 4 day 1, and at cycle 7 day 1. The sequences come from CD4+ or CD8+ T cells sorted from blood, collected in a trial of the OX40 agonist ivuxolimab. This clonotype was sampled from an adult with an advanced solid tumor such as melanoma, head and neck, liver or kidney cancer. This chain connects TRBV5-1 to TRBJ2-3; TRBD1 matches 7 bases. CDR3 DNA: TGCGCCAGCAGCTTTGGACAGGTGGTAGATACGCAGTATTTT. This gives the protein CASSFGQVVDTQYF.